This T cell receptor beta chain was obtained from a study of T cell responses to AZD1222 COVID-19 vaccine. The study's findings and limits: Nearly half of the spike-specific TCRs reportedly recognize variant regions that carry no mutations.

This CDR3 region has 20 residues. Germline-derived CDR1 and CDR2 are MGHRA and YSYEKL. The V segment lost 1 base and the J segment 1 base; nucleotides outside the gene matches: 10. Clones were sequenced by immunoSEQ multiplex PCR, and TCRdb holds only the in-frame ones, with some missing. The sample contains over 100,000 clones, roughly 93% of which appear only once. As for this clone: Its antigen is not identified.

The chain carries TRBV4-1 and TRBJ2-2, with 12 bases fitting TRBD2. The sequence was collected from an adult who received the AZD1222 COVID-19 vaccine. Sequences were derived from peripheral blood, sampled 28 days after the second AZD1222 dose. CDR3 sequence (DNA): TGCGCCAGCAGCCAAGTGGCTCTAGCGGGAGGGCCGGGGAACACCGGGGAGCTGTTTTTT. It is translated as CASSQVALAGGPGNTGELFF.